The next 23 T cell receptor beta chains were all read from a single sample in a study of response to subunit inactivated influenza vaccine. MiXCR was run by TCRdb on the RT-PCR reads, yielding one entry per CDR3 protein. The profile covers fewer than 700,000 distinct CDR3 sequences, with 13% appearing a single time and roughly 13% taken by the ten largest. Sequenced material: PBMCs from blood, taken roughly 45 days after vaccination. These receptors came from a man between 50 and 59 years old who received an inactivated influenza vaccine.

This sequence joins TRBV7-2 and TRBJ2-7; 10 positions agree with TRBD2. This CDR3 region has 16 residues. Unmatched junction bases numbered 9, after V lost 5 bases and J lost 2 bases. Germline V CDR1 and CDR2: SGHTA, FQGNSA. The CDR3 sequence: CASSPGLASPPYEQYF. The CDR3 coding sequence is TGTGCCAGCAGCCCGGGACTAGCGTCCCCTCCCTACGAGCAGTACTTC.

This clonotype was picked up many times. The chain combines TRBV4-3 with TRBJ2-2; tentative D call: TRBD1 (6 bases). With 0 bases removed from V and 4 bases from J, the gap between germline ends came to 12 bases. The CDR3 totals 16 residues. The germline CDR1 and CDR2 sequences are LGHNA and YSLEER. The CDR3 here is CASSQDRLGGTGELFF. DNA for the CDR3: TGCGCCAGCAGCCAAGATCGTTTAGGGGGCACCGGGGAGCTGTTTTTT.

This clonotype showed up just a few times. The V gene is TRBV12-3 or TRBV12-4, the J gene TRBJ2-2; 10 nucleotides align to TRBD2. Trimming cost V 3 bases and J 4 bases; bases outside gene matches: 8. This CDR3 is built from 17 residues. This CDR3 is CASSLASGGASTGELFF. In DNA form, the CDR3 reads TGTGCCAGCAGTTTGGCCAGCGGGGGGGCGAGCACCGGGGAGCTGTTTTTT.

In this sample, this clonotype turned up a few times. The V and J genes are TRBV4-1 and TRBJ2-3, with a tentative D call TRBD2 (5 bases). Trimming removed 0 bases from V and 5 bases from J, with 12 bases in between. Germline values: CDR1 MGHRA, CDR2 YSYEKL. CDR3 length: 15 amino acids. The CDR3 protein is CASSQDLPAGDTQYF. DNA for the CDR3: TGCGCCAGCAGCCAAGATCTGCCGGCGGGAGATACGCAGTATTTT.

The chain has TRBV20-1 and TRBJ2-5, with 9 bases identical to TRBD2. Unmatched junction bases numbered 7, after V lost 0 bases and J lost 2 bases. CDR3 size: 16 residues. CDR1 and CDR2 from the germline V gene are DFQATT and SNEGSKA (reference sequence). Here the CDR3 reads CSARDLLAGLQETQYF. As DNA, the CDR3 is TGCAGTGCTAGAGATTTACTAGCGGGCCTTCAAGAGACCCAGTACTTC.

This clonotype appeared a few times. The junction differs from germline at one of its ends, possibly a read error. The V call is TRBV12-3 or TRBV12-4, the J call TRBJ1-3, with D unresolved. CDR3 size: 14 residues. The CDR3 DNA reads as TGTGCCAGCATTTTAAATTACGGGGGAAACACCATATATTTT. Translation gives CASILNYGGNTIYF.

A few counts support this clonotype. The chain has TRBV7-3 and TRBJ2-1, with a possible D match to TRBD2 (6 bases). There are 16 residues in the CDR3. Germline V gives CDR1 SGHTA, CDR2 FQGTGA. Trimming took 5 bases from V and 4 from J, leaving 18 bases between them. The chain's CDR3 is CASSHDAGPPYNEQFF. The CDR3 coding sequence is TGTGCCAGCAGCCACGATGCGGGACCTCCATACAATGAGCAGTTCTTC. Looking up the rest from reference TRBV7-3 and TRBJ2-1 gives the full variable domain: GAGVSQTPSNKVTEKGKYVELRCDPISGHTALYWYRQSLGQGPEFLIYFQGTGAADDSGLPNDRFFAVRPEGSVSTLKIQRTERGDSAVYLCASSHDAGPPYNEQFFGPGTRLTVL.

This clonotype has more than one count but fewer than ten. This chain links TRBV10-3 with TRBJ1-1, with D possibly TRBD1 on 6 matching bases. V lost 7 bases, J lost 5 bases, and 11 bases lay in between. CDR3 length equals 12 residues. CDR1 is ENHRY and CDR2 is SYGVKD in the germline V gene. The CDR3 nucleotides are TGTGCCATCATTGGAGGGGGGACTGAAGCTTTCTTT. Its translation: CAIIGGGTEAFF.

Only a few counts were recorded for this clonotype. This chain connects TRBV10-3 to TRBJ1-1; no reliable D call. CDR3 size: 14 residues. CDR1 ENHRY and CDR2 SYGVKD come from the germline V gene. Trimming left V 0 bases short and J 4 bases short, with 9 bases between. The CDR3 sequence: CAISESTGFTEAFF. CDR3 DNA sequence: TGTGCCATCAGTGAGTCGACCGGGTTCACTGAAGCTTTCTTT.

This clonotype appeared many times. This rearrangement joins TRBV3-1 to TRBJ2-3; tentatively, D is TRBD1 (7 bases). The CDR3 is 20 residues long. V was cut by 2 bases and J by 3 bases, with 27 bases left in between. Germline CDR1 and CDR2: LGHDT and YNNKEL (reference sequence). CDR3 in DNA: TGTGCCAGCAGCCAATTGGTCGGGACAGCGGATCGGGGGTTTACAGATACGCAGTATTTT. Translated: CASSQLVGTADRGFTDTQYF.

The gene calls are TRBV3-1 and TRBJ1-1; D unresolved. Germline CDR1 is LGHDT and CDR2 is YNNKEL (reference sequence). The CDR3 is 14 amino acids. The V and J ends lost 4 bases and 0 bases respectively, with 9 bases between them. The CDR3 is CASSRAGMNTEAFF. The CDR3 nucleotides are TGTGCCAGCAGCCGCGCTGGGATGAACACTGAAGCTTTCTTT.

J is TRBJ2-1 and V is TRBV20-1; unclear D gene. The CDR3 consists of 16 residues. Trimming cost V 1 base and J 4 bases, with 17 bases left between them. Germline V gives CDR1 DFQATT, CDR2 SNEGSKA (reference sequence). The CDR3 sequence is CSARAASSLKYNEQFF. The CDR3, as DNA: TGCAGTGCTAGAGCGGCCAGCTCCTTGAAATACAATGAGCAGTTCTTC.

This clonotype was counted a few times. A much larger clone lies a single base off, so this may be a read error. The CDR3 reads CASSWTSGYTDTQYF. The CDR3 DNA follows: TGTGCCAGCAGCTGGACTAGCGGATACACAGATACGCAGTATTTT. The chain combines TRBV7-2 with TRBJ2-3; 10 nucleotides match TRBD2. The length of the CDR3 is 15 residues. J lost 2 bases, V lost 4 bases, and 3 bases had no gene match. Germline-derived CDR1 and CDR2 are SGHTA and FQGNSA.

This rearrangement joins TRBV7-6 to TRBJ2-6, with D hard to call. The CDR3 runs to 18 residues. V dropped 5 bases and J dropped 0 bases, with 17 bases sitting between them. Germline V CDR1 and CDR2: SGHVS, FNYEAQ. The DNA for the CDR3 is TGTGCCAGCAGCCCACAGCCGGCACAGTTCTCTGGGGCCAACGTCCTGACTTTC. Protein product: CASSPQPAQFSGANVLTF.

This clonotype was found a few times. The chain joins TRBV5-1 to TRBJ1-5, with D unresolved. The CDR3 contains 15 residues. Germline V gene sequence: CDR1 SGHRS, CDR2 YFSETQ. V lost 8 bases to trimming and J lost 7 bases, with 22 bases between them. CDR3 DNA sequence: TGCGCCAGGGTCCCTAATTCGGGCCGTAACCAGCCCCAGCATTTT. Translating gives CARVPNSGRNQPQHF.

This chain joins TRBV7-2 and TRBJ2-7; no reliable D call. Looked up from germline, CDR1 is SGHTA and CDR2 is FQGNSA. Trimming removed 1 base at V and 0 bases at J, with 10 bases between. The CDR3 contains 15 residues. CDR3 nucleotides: TGTGCCAGCAGCTTAGAGGGCGTTGGCTCCTACGAGCAGTACTTC. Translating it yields CASSLEGVGSYEQYF.

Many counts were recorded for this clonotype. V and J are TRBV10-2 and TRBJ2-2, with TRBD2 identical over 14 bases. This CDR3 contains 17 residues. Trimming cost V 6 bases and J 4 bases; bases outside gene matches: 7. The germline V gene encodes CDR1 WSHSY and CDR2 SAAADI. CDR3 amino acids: CASRETSGRVPTGELFF. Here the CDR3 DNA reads TGCGCCAGCAGGGAGACTAGCGGGAGGGTGCCCACCGGGGAGCTGTTTTTT.

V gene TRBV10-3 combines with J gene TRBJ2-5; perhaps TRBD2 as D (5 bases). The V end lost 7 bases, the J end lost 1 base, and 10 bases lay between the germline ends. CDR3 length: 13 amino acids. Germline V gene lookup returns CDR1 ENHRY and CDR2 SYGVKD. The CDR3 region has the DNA TGTGCCATCATGGCGGGCCCCCAAGAGACCCAGTACTTC. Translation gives CAIMAGPQETQYF.

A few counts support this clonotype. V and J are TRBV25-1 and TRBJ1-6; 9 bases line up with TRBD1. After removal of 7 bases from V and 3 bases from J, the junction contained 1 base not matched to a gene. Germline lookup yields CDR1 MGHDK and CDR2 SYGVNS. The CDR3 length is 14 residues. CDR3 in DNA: TGTGCCAGCAAGGGACAGGGCTATAATTCACCCCTCCACTTT. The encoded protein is CASKGQGYNSPLHF. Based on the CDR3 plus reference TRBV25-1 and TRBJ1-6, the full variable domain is EADIYQTPRYLVIGTGKKITLECSQTMGHDKMYWYQQDPGMELHLIHYSYGVNSTEKGDLSSESTVSRIRTEHFPLTLESARPSHTSQYLCASKGQGYNSPLHFGNGTRLTVT.

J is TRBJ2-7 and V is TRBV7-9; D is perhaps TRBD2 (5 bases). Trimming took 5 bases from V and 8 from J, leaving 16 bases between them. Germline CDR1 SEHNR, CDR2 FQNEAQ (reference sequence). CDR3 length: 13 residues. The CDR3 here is CASSKAGVSKQYF. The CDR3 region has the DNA TGTGCCAGCAGCAAAGCCGGGGTGAGCAAGCAGTACTTC. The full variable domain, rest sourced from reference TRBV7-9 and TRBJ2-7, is DTGVSQNPRHKITKRGQNVTFRCDPISEHNRLYWYRQTLGQGPEFLTYFQNEAQLEKSRLLSDRFSAERPKGSFSTLEIQRTEQGDSAMYLCASSKAGVSKQYFGPGTRLTVT.

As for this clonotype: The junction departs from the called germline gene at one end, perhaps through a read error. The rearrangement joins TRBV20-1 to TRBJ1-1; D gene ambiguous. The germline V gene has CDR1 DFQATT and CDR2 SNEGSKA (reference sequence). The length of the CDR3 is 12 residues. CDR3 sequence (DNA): TGCAATGCTAGTAGAGGCAACACTGAAGCTTTCTTT. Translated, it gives CNASRGNTEAFF.

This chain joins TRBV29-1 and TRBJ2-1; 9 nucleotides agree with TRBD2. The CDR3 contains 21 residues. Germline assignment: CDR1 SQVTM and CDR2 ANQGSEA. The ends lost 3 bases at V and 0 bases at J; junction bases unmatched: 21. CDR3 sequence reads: CSVDPTSGTLTVLSSYNEQFF. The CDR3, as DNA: TGCAGCGTTGACCCGACTAGCGGTACCCTAACCGTACTGAGCTCCTACAATGAGCAGTTCTTC.

In DNA, the CDR3 is TGCGCCAGCAGTACCGGGCCCACCGGGGAGCTGTTTTTT. It specifies CASSTGPTGELFF. The rearrangement joins TRBV5-1 to TRBJ2-2; unclear D gene. The CDR3 loop spans 13 amino acids. Trimming stripped 5 bases from V and 4 bases from J, with 9 bases between. Germline V CDR1 and CDR2: SGHRS, YFSETQ.